This entry concerns a single TCR beta chain. The CDR3 totals 15 residues. Germline V gene sequence: CDR1 SEHNR, CDR2 FQNEAQ (reference sequence). V was pared by 5 bases and J by 5 bases, with 11 bases of the junction left unmatched. Clones were read by immunoSEQ multiplex PCR, and TCRdb kept only the in-frame ones, dropping some. The table has fewer than 30,000 clones, 89% seen once; the top ten hold approximately 19%. This specimen belongs to a study of blood T cell repertoires in COVID-19. This clonotype was obtained from a human donor in a cohort sampled during active COVID-19. The chain uses TRBV7-9 and TRBJ1-1; 7 bases are shared with TRBD1. The sequencing input was peripheral blood. This CDR3 is CASSLNRGGYTEAFF. The CDR3 nucleotides are TGTGCCAGCAGCCTAAACAGGGGAGGATATACTGAAGCTTTCTTT.